A selection of T cell receptor beta chains follows, all from one sample in a study of T-cell reconstitution after alpha-beta-depleted transplantation in children. TCRdb independently ran MiXCR on the PCR reads; one entry per CDR3 protein. The repertoire holds more than 400,000 distinct CDR3 sequences, with roughly 11% as singletons. Sequences were derived from PBMCs, mostly from graft donor cells, sampled 180 days after TCRalphabeta/CD19-depleted stem cell transplant. The receptors derive from a female patient aged 2-9 years who had a stem cell transplant for aplastic anemia, so the T cells may come from the graft donor. CDR3s include the opening cysteine and the closing phenylalanine or tryptophan. Each record gives: CDR3 protein, CDR3 DNA, D gene, clone size, V gene, J gene. D genes are given only for firm matches. Clone size, where shown, is once, few, many, or a class for clones that have expanded.

CDR3 protein: CASSPGPSSYNEQFF
CDR3 DNA: TGTGCCAGCAGCCCAGGACCAAGCTCCTACAATGAGCAGTTCTTC
D gene: -
clone size: many
V gene: TRBV7-2
J gene: TRBJ2-1

CDR3 protein: CASSTPPDRDRTDTQYF
CDR3 DNA: TGCGCCAGCAGCACACCCCCGGACCGGGATCGCACAGATACGCAGTATTTT
D gene: -
clone size: -
V gene: TRBV5-1
J gene: TRBJ2-3

CDR3 protein: CASSLAMPGTSGRIRETQYF
CDR3 DNA: TGTGCCAGCAGCTTAGCGATGCCGGGGACTAGCGGGAGAATTAGAGAGACCCAGTACTTC
D gene: TRBD2
clone size: few
V gene: TRBV7-2
J gene: TRBJ2-5

CDR3 protein: CASSPGWQAGSGQRSSYNEQFF
CDR3 DNA: TGTGCCAGCAGCCCAGGGTGGCAGGCGGGTAGCGGGCAACGGAGCTCCTACAATGAGCAGTTCTTC
D gene: TRBD2
clone size: many
V gene: TRBV28
J gene: TRBJ2-1

CDR3 protein: CASTSEESNTEAFF
CDR3 DNA: TGTGCCAGCACTTCGGAGGAGTCGAACACTGAAGCTTTCTTT
D gene: -
clone size: many
V gene: TRBV12-3/TRBV12-4
J gene: TRBJ1-1

CDR3 protein: CSAPVRGRGRITGELFF
CDR3 DNA: TGCAGTGCCCCCGTACGTGGGAGGGGTAGGATCACCGGGGAGCTGTTTTTT
D gene: TRBD2
clone size: few
V gene: TRBV20-1
J gene: TRBJ2-2

CDR3 protein: CASMLGLTSEQYF
CDR3 DNA: TGTGCCAGCATGTTGGGCCTTACATCCGAGCAGTACTTC
D gene: -
clone size: -
V gene: TRBV28
J gene: TRBJ2-7

CDR3 protein: CASSSTSGSADTQYF
CDR3 DNA: TGTGCCAGCAGCTCTACTAGCGGGAGTGCAGATACGCAGTATTTT
D gene: TRBD2
clone size: few
V gene: TRBV7-2
J gene: TRBJ2-3

CDR3 protein: CASSFRIASTDTQYF
CDR3 DNA: TGTGCCAGCAGTTTTAGGATAGCGAGCACAGATACGCAGTATTTT
D gene: -
clone size: few
V gene: TRBV27
J gene: TRBJ2-3

CDR3 protein: CASSLGGPPEAFF
CDR3 DNA: TGTGCCAGCAGTTTGGGGGGGCCCCCTGAAGCTTTCTTT
D gene: -
clone size: -
V gene: TRBV28
J gene: TRBJ1-1

CDR3 protein: CSVLPGSKDYGYTF
CDR3 DNA: TGCAGCGTTCTTCCGGGGAGTAAAGACTATGGCTACACCTTC
D gene: -
clone size: few
V gene: TRBV29-1
J gene: TRBJ1-2

CDR3 protein: CASSYQAAQETQYF
CDR3 DNA: TGTGCCAGCAGTTATCAGGCGGCGCAAGAGACCCAGTACTTC
D gene: -
clone size: few
V gene: TRBV28
J gene: TRBJ2-5

CDR3 protein: CASSQGQGASYEQYF
CDR3 DNA: TGTGCCAGCAGCCAAGGACAGGGGGCGTCCTACGAGCAGTACTTC
D gene: TRBD1
clone size: -
V gene: TRBV12-3/TRBV12-4
J gene: TRBJ2-7

CDR3 protein: CASSLRVGRTGSGVLGQPQHF
CDR3 DNA: TGTGCCAGCAGCTTACGGGTCGGGAGGACAGGGTCAGGAGTCTTAGGTCAGCCCCAGCATTTT
D gene: TRBD1
clone size: -
V gene: TRBV11-3
J gene: TRBJ1-5

CDR3 protein: CASSTGTYEQYF
CDR3 DNA: TGTGCCAGCAGTACAGGGACCTACGAGCAGTACTTC
D gene: -
clone size: many
V gene: TRBV6-2/TRBV6-3
J gene: TRBJ2-7

CDR3 protein: CASSLRDREAFF
CDR3 DNA: TGTGCCAGCAGCTTACGGGACAGAGAAGCTTTCTTT
D gene: TRBD1
clone size: -
V gene: TRBV7-9
J gene: TRBJ1-1

CDR3 protein: CASSSPMLYEQYF
CDR3 DNA: TGTGCCAGCAGTTCCCCGATGTTATACGAGCAGTACTTC
D gene: -
clone size: -
V gene: TRBV6-6
J gene: TRBJ2-7

CDR3 protein: CASSFDGHHGNEQFF
CDR3 DNA: TGTGCCAGCAGCTTCGACGGACACCACGGCAATGAGCAGTTCTTC
D gene: -
clone size: many
V gene: TRBV11-3
J gene: TRBJ2-1

CDR3 protein: CATSDRGRLQTPQHF
CDR3 DNA: TGTGCCACCAGTGATAGGGGAAGGCTCCAAACTCCCCAGCATTTT
D gene: -
clone size: few
V gene: TRBV24-1
J gene: TRBJ1-5

CDR3 protein: CSVEVGHYSSYEQYF
CDR3 DNA: TGCAGCGTTGAGGTAGGGCACTATTCCTCCTACGAGCAGTACTTC
D gene: -
clone size: -
V gene: TRBV29-1
J gene: TRBJ2-7

CDR3 protein: CASSFIRIRGDTQYF
CDR3 DNA: TGTGCCAGCAGCTTCATCCGGATAAGGGGAGATACGCAGTATTTT
D gene: -
clone size: -
V gene: TRBV7-2
J gene: TRBJ2-3

CDR3 protein: CSAPRTALAKNIQYF
CDR3 DNA: TGCAGTGCTCCCCGGACGGCACTAGCCAAAAACATTCAGTACTTC
D gene: -
clone size: many
V gene: TRBV20-1
J gene: TRBJ2-4

CDR3 protein: CANSNGKGSDTQYF
CDR3 DNA: TGCGCCAACAGCAACGGAAAGGGCTCAGATACGCAGTATTTT
D gene: -
clone size: -
V gene: TRBV5-1
J gene: TRBJ2-3

CDR3 protein: CASRPGLAGFSYNEQFF
CDR3 DNA: TGTGCCAGCAGACCAGGACTAGCGGGATTCTCCTACAATGAGCAGTTCTTC
D gene: TRBD2
clone size: -
V gene: TRBV12-3/TRBV12-4
J gene: TRBJ2-1

CDR3 protein: CASSSPGIREKLFF
CDR3 DNA: TGTGCCAGCAGCTCGCCAGGGATTCGCGAAAAACTGTTTTTT
D gene: -
clone size: few
V gene: TRBV9
J gene: TRBJ1-4

CDR3 protein: CASSSRDRTNANYGYTF
CDR3 DNA: TGCGCCAGCAGCTCCCGGGACAGAACTAATGCTAACTATGGCTACACCTTC
D gene: TRBD1
clone size: -
V gene: TRBV5-1
J gene: TRBJ1-2

CDR3 protein: CASSHTGTGPSGIGQFF
CDR3 DNA: TGTGCCAGCAGCCACACCGGGACAGGCCCCAGCGGAATTGGGCAGTTCTTC
D gene: TRBD1
clone size: -
V gene: TRBV3-1
J gene: TRBJ2-1

CDR3 protein: CSARKPGTGNEQYF
CDR3 DNA: TGCAGTGCTAGAAAGCCCGGGACAGGGAACGAGCAGTACTTC
D gene: TRBD1
clone size: many
V gene: TRBV20-1
J gene: TRBJ2-7

CDR3 protein: CASRDRRGEAFF
CDR3 DNA: TGTGCCAGCCGGGACAGGAGAGGTGAAGCTTTCTTT
D gene: TRBD1
clone size: -
V gene: TRBV6-2/TRBV6-3
J gene: TRBJ1-1

CDR3 protein: CASSTTVNGYTF
CDR3 DNA: TGTGCCAGCAGTACGACAGTCAATGGCTACACCTTC
D gene: -
clone size: many
V gene: TRBV12-3/TRBV12-4
J gene: TRBJ1-2

CDR3 protein: CSVLKDLVTQYF
CDR3 DNA: TGCAGTGTTCTCAAGGACCTGGTGACCCAGTACTTC
D gene: -
clone size: -
V gene: TRBV20-1
J gene: TRBJ2-5

CDR3 protein: CASGWGVGEQFF
CDR3 DNA: TGTGCCAGCGGGTGGGGGGTAGGAGAGCAGTTCTTC
D gene: -
clone size: few
V gene: TRBV12-3/TRBV12-4
J gene: TRBJ2-1

CDR3 protein: CASSTLPGQETQYF
CDR3 DNA: TGTGCCAGCTCAACCCTCCCGGGCCAAGAGACCCAGTACTTC
D gene: -
clone size: -
V gene: TRBV18
J gene: TRBJ2-5

CDR3 protein: CASSIASTASYEQYF
CDR3 DNA: TGTGCCAGTAGTATCGCCTCGACAGCCTCCTACGAGCAGTACTTC
D gene: -
clone size: -
V gene: TRBV19
J gene: TRBJ2-7

CDR3 protein: CASSQDLRLAGGPYEQFF
CDR3 DNA: TGCGCCAGCAGCCAAGATCTGAGGCTAGCGGGAGGGCCCTATGAGCAGTTCTTC
D gene: TRBD2
clone size: few
V gene: TRBV4-3
J gene: TRBJ2-1

CDR3 protein: CASSYSTSGRIDEQFF
CDR3 DNA: TGTGCCAGCAGTTACTCGACTAGCGGGAGGATCGATGAGCAGTTCTTC
D gene: TRBD2
clone size: -
V gene: TRBV6-2/TRBV6-3
J gene: TRBJ2-1

CDR3 protein: CASSPHGNQQETQYF
CDR3 DNA: TGCGCCAGCAGCCCCCACGGAAACCAACAAGAGACCCAGTACTTC
D gene: -
clone size: -
V gene: TRBV5-1
J gene: TRBJ2-5

CDR3 protein: CASSPGTSGDEQFF
CDR3 DNA: TGTGCCAGCAGCCCGGGGACTAGCGGGGATGAGCAGTTCTTC
D gene: TRBD2
clone size: few
V gene: TRBV7-6
J gene: TRBJ2-1

CDR3 protein: CASSPAFYASGRENTGELFF
CDR3 DNA: TGTGCCAGCAGCCCCGCCTTCTACGCTAGCGGGAGGGAAAACACCGGGGAGCTGTTTTTT
D gene: TRBD2
clone size: -
V gene: TRBV11-2
J gene: TRBJ2-2

CDR3 protein: CASSLDRGFFF
CDR3 DNA: TGTGCCAGCAGCCTAGACAGGGGGTTTTTCTTT
D gene: TRBD1
clone size: -
V gene: TRBV7-2
J gene: TRBJ1-1

CDR3 protein: CASSFYRGGYNQPQHF
CDR3 DNA: TGTGCCAGCAGTTTCTACAGGGGCGGGTACAATCAGCCCCAGCATTTT
D gene: TRBD1
clone size: -
V gene: TRBV12-3/TRBV12-4
J gene: TRBJ1-5

CDR3 protein: CASFAQGPSDYEQYF
CDR3 DNA: TGTGCCAGCTTCGCCCAGGGCCCCTCGGACTACGAGCAGTACTTC
D gene: -
clone size: few
V gene: TRBV27
J gene: TRBJ2-7

CDR3 protein: CASTQTGERYYGYTF
CDR3 DNA: TGTGCCAGCACCCAAACAGGGGAGAGGTACTATGGCTACACCTTC
D gene: TRBD1
clone size: -
V gene: TRBV6-2/TRBV6-3
J gene: TRBJ1-2

CDR3 protein: CASSLRFNNEQFF
CDR3 DNA: TGTGCCAGCAGCTTACGCTTTAACAATGAGCAGTTCTTC
D gene: -
clone size: many
V gene: TRBV5-6
J gene: TRBJ2-1

CDR3 protein: CASSKTHPTSGTGGQFF
CDR3 DNA: TGTGCCAGCAGCAAAACCCATCCGACTAGCGGGACAGGAGGGCAGTTCTTC
D gene: TRBD2
clone size: few
V gene: TRBV7-9
J gene: TRBJ2-1

CDR3 protein: CASSPRLRGGEAFF
CDR3 DNA: TGTGCCAGCAGTCCCCGTTTGCGCGGTGGTGAAGCTTTCTTT
D gene: -
clone size: -
V gene: TRBV27
J gene: TRBJ1-1

CDR3 protein: CSASGAGGTYEQYF
CDR3 DNA: TGCAGTGCTAGCGGCGCGGGAGGTACCTACGAGCAGTACTTC
D gene: TRBD2
clone size: few
V gene: TRBV20-1
J gene: TRBJ2-7

CDR3 protein: CASSFMYPEAFF
CDR3 DNA: TGTGCCAGCAGTTTCATGTACCCTGAAGCTTTCTTT
D gene: -
clone size: few
V gene: TRBV28
J gene: TRBJ1-1

CDR3 protein: CATSRDAQYYGYTF
CDR3 DNA: TGTGCCACCAGCAGAGATGCACAGTACTATGGCTACACCTTC
D gene: -
clone size: few
V gene: TRBV15
J gene: TRBJ1-2

CDR3 protein: CASSLAMMGQGMETQYF
CDR3 DNA: TGTGCCAGCAGCTTAGCGATGATGGGACAGGGGATGGAGACCCAGTACTTC
D gene: TRBD1
clone size: once
V gene: TRBV7-2
J gene: TRBJ2-5

CDR3 protein: CASSLNPPGRRTDTQYF
CDR3 DNA: TGTGCCAGCAGCTTAAATCCACCCGGGAGGAGGACAGATACGCAGTATTTT
D gene: TRBD2
clone size: few
V gene: TRBV11-2
J gene: TRBJ2-3

CDR3 protein: CSVSGGVNTEAFF
CDR3 DNA: TGCAGCGTTTCAGGGGGTGTGAACACTGAAGCTTTCTTT
D gene: TRBD1
clone size: many
V gene: TRBV29-1
J gene: TRBJ1-1

CDR3 protein: CASNPISGSSYNEQFF
CDR3 DNA: TGTGCCAGCAACCCTATTTCCGGAAGCTCCTACAATGAGCAGTTCTTC
D gene: -
clone size: many
V gene: TRBV9
J gene: TRBJ2-1

CDR3 protein: CSAATSGTYNEQFF
CDR3 DNA: TGCAGTGCCGCGACCAGCGGGACCTACAATGAGCAGTTCTTC
D gene: TRBD2
clone size: -
V gene: TRBV20-1
J gene: TRBJ2-1

CDR3 protein: CASSLWSSYNSPLHF
CDR3 DNA: TGTGCCAGCAGTTTATGGAGCTCCTATAATTCACCCCTCCACTTT
D gene: -
clone size: many
V gene: TRBV28
J gene: TRBJ1-6

CDR3 protein: CASSSSLAGEQFF
CDR3 DNA: TGTGCCAGCAGTTCCTCCTTGGCTGGCGAGCAGTTCTTC
D gene: -
clone size: few
V gene: TRBV27
J gene: TRBJ2-1

CDR3 protein: CSVLGGPVETQYF
CDR3 DNA: TGCAGCGTACTTGGGGGCCCGGTGGAGACCCAGTACTTC
D gene: -
clone size: few
V gene: TRBV29-1
J gene: TRBJ2-5

CDR3 protein: CASSKPWEGNTEAFF
CDR3 DNA: TGTGCCAGCAGCAAACCTTGGGAAGGGAACACTGAAGCTTTCTTT
D gene: -
clone size: few
V gene: TRBV21-1
J gene: TRBJ1-1

CDR3 protein: CASRAGTGLYGYTF
CDR3 DNA: TGTGCCAGCAGGGCCGGGACAGGGCTTTATGGCTACACCTTC
D gene: TRBD1
clone size: many
V gene: TRBV6-1
J gene: TRBJ1-2